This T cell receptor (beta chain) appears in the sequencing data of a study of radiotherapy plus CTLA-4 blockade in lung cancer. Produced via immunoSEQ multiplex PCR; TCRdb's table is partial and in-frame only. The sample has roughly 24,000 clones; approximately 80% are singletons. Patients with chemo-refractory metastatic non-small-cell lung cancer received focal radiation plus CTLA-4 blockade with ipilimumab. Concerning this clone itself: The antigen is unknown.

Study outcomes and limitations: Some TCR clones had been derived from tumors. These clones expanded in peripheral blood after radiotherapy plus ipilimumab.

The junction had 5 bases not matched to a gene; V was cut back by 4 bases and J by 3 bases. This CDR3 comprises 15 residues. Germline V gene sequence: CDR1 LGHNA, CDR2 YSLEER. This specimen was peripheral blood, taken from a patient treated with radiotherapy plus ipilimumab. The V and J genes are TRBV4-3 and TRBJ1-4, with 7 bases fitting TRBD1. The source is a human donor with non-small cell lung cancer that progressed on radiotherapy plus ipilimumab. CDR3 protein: CASSPEQGPNEKLFF. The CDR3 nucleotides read TGCGCCAGCAGCCCAGAACAGGGGCCTAATGAAAAACTGTTTTTT.